The 11 T cell receptor beta chains below come from one sample, sequenced in a study of human T cells and chemical hapten exposure. Time point: pre-sensitization, week 0. The sample's treatment: therapeutic diphenylcyclopropenone sensitization with weekly scalp DPC. TCRdb ran MiXCR on the RACE reads and lists one entry per CDR3 protein. The repertoire holds fewer than 300,000 distinct CDR3 sequences, with about 9% as singletons. Sequencing used whole blood, obtained in connection with sensitization to the hapten diphenylcyclopropenone (DPC). Receptors were obtained from a woman aged 40 to 50 with alopecia areata. Some clones in this sample may be carry-over from other donors' samples.

V usage is TRBV5-4 and J usage is TRBJ1-5; weak D call: TRBD1 (6 bases). Germline CDR1 is SGHNT and CDR2 is YYREEE (reference sequence). V lost 2 bases and J lost 7, with 19 bases in between. The CDR3 sequence is 16 residues long. The CDR3 loop reads CASSFKGGSVTQPQHF. The DNA for the CDR3 is TGTGCCAGCAGCTTTAAGGGGGGCTCCGTCACACAGCCCCAGCATTTT. The whole variable domain, filled in from reference TRBV5-4 and TRBJ1-5, reads ETGVTQSPTHLIKTRGQQVTLRCSSQSGHNTVSWYQQALGQGPQFIFQYYREEENGRGNFPPRFSGLQFPNYSSELNVNALELDDSALYLCASSFKGGSVTQPQHFGDGTRLSIL.

This chain joins TRBV7-2 and TRBJ1-2; D call uncertain. The germline CDR1 and CDR2 sequences are SGHTA and FQGNSA. CDR3 length equals 11 residues. Trimming cost V 2 bases and J 8 bases, with 6 bases left between them. Here the CDR3 reads CASSLWSGYTF. Here the CDR3 DNA reads TGTGCCAGCAGCTTATGGTCCGGCTACACCTTC. Filled out from reference TRBV7-2 and TRBJ1-2, the complete variable domain reads GAGVSQSPSNKVTEKGKDVELRCDPISGHTALYWYRQSLGQGLEFLIYFQGNSAPDKSGLPSDRFSAERTGGSVSTLTIQRTQQEDSAVYLCASSLWSGYTFGSGTRLTVV.

The rearrangement links TRBV12-3 or TRBV12-4 to TRBJ2-1; 10 nucleotides match TRBD2. This CDR3 region has 16 residues. The trim removed 6 bases at V and 10 bases at J, leaving 15 bases unmatched. The DNA of the CDR3 is TGTGCCAGCAGCCTTAACCTAGCGGGAGCCCGAAGGGAGCAGTTCTTC. Its protein product is CASSLNLAGARREQFF.

This clonotype was counted ten times or more. The J gene is TRBJ2-6, the V gene TRBV28, with D unclear. Trimming removed 1 base from V and 6 bases from J, with 7 bases in between. The CDR3 has 14 amino acids. Germline V lookup: CDR1 MDHEN, CDR2 SYDVKM. The CDR3 bases are TGTGCCAGCAGTTTATCAGGCATGGCCAACGTCCTGACTTTC. The encoded protein is CASSLSGMANVLTF.

This clonotype was observed a few times. The V gene is TRBV27, the J gene TRBJ1-2; 9 bases match TRBD1. The V gene's germline CDR1 is MNHEY and CDR2 SMNVEV (reference sequence). The CDR3 has 16 residues. V trimming: 5 bases; J trimming: 2 bases; junction bases outside the gene matches: 9. CDR3: CASSNRGRNGNYGYTF. In DNA form, the CDR3 reads TGTGCCAGCAGTAACAGGGGGCGGAACGGGAACTATGGCTACACCTTC.

This clonotype occurred many times. The chain uses TRBV4-1 and TRBJ2-1; 9 bases are a match to TRBD2. The length of the CDR3 is 16 residues. Germline CDR1 MGHRA, CDR2 YSYEKL. After removal of 4 bases from V and 3 bases from J, the junction contained 7 bases not matched to a gene. The CDR3 loop reads CASSPLGAGGYNEQFF. The CDR3 DNA reads as TGCGCCAGCAGCCCCCTGGGAGCGGGGGGCTACAATGAGCAGTTCTTC.

CDR3 region: CSARESTDSYEQYF. In nucleotides, the CDR3 is TGCAGTGCTAGGGAATCGACAGACTCCTACGAGCAGTACTTC. The chain recombines TRBV20-1 with TRBJ2-7, with a weak D call TRBD1 (5 bases). This CDR3 spans 14 amino acids. CDR1 is DFQATT, CDR2 SNEGSKA, per germline (reference sequence). V was shortened by 3 bases and J by 0 bases, with 12 bases between the two germline ends.

A few counts support this clonotype. The chain recombines TRBV20-1 with TRBJ2-3; TRBD2 might be the D (5 bases). Germline V CDR1 and CDR2: DFQATT, SNEGSKA (reference sequence). V was trimmed by 5 bases and J by 3 bases, leaving 12 bases between them. There are 13 residues in the CDR3. CDR3 nucleotide sequence: TGCAGTGCTCCGGTCCCGGGGACAGATACGCAGTATTTT. It yields the protein CSAPVPGTDTQYF.

This clonotype was found many times. This chain uses TRBV6-2 or TRBV6-3 with TRBJ2-3, with TRBD2 matching 12 bases. V gave up 2 bases and J gave up 4 bases; unmatched junction bases: 10. Germline V CDR1 and CDR2: MNHEY, SVGEGT. This CDR3 region has 18 residues. The CDR3 nucleotides are TGTGCCAGCAGTTACCCTAGTCTAGCGGGAGGGCCTCCAGATACGCAGTATTTT. Protein: CASSYPSLAGGPPDTQYF.

The chain combines TRBV6-2 or TRBV6-3 with TRBJ2-7; the D call may be TRBD1 or TRBD2 (5 bases each). CDR1 is MNHEY and CDR2 is SVGEGT in the germline V gene. Trimming removed 0 bases from V and 0 bases from J, with 9 bases in between. The CDR3 length is 15 residues. The CDR3: CASSYSGVLSYEQYF. CDR3 in DNA: TGTGCCAGCAGTTACTCGGGGGTTCTCTCCTACGAGCAGTACTTC.

At least ten counts were recorded for this clonotype. The V call is TRBV20-1, the J call TRBJ2-1, with D unclear. V dropped 1 base and J dropped 0 bases, with 7 bases sitting between them. The CDR3 has 14 residues. The V gene's germline CDR1 is DFQATT and CDR2 SNEGSKA (reference sequence). The CDR3 nucleotides are TGCAGTGCTAGAGTTAGTGGCTCCTACAATGAGCAGTTCTTC. Its protein product is CSARVSGSYNEQFF.